The 18 T cell receptor beta chains reported below all come from one sample, sequenced in a study of human T cells and chemical hapten exposure. Time point here: patch test 1, 2 weeks after DPC sensitization. The treatment: therapeutic diphenylcyclopropenone sensitization with weekly scalp DPC. TCRdb reprocessed the RACE reads with MiXCR, giving one entry per CDR3 protein. Among 350,000 or so distinct CDR3 sequences, under 8% were seen once, and the ten largest hold roughly 8%. Sample: whole blood, taken in connection with sensitization to the hapten diphenylcyclopropenone (DPC). These receptors all come from a woman between 18 and 29 years old with alopecia areata. Some clones in this sample may be carry-over from other donors' samples.

This clonotype was observed a handful of times. CDR3 in DNA: TGCGCCAGCAGCCAAGATCGGGGAAGCACCACAACTAATGAAAAACTGTTTTTT. This sequence encodes CASSQDRGSTTTNEKLFF. The chain recombines TRBV4-3 with TRBJ1-4, with D unclear. This CDR3 contains 18 residues. The germline gives CDR1 LGHNA, CDR2 YSLEER. V shed 0 bases and J shed 0 bases, with 14 bases lying between them.

This clonotype was counted between two and nine times. This chain uses TRBV6-2 or TRBV6-3 with TRBJ2-7, with TRBD2 matching over 8 bases. The CDR3 is 15 residues long. Trimming removed 7 bases from V and 3 bases from J; junction bases left unmatched: 11. Germline V lookup: CDR1 MNHEY, CDR2 SVGEGT. CDR3 region: CASTSPGGIDYEQYF. CDR3 in DNA: TGTGCCAGCACCAGCCCGGGGGGGATCGACTACGAGCAGTACTTC.

This clonotype was recorded at least ten times. The chain carries TRBV3-1 and TRBJ2-1, with D perhaps matching TRBD1 or TRBD2 (5 bases each). Germline lookup yields CDR1 LGHDT and CDR2 YNNKEL (reference sequence). The CDR3 is 14 amino acids. Trimming pared 3 bases from V and 7 bases from J, leaving 13 bases between. CDR3 loop: CASSQGRLANEQFF. As DNA, the CDR3 is TGTGCCAGCAGCCAGGGACGTTTAGCAAATGAGCAGTTCTTC.

This clonotype has only a few counts. This chain links TRBV20-1 with TRBJ2-7; TRBD1 matches 9 bases. Germline values: CDR1 DFQATT, CDR2 SNEGSKA (reference sequence). J was trimmed by 3 bases and V by 1 base; bases with no gene match: 4. CDR3 length: 14 amino acids. DNA for the CDR3: TGCAGTGCTAGAGGCGTGACAGGGGGCTACGAGCAGTACTTC. Its translation: CSARGVTGGYEQYF.

This clonotype turned up a few times. V and J are TRBV7-2 and TRBJ1-6; 8 bases align to TRBD1. The CDR3 consists of 16 residues. The V and J ends lost 2 bases and 6 bases, in that order; junction bases with no gene match: 6. Germline CDR1 reads SGHTA; CDR2 reads FQGNSA. The CDR3 loop reads CASSLWGGQGNSPLHF. The CDR3 DNA sequence: TGTGCCAGCAGCTTATGGGGAGGACAGGGTAATTCACCCCTCCACTTT.

This clonotype was seen more than once but under ten times. The rearrangement uses TRBV4-1 and TRBJ2-1; D is unclear. This CDR3 is built from 15 residues. Trimming cost V 1 base and J 6 bases, with 13 bases left between them. The germline V gene encodes CDR1 MGHRA and CDR2 YSYEKL. The CDR3 loop reads CASSQAPTPGNEQFF. The CDR3 DNA is TGCGCCAGCAGCCAAGCCCCTACGCCGGGCAATGAGCAGTTCTTC.

The table lists this clonotype with a few counts. The CDR3 region is CASRRTGDGGEKLFF. The CDR3 DNA reads as TGTGCCAGCAGAAGGACAGGGGACGGAGGGGAAAAACTGTTTTTT. The V gene is TRBV7-2, the J gene TRBJ1-4, with 9 bases aligning to TRBD1. This CDR3 is 15 amino acids long. J gave up 8 bases and V 6 bases, and 10 bases lay outside the gene matches. In germline, CDR1 is SGHTA, CDR2 FQGNSA.

In DNA, the CDR3 is TGTGCCAGCAGCGCCCGCCGGGACAGGGGTAGGGGCACTGAAGCTTTCTTT. Its protein product is CASSARRDRGRGTEAFF. This rearrangement joins TRBV9 to TRBJ1-1; 10 bases agree with TRBD1. The V gene end was trimmed by 3 bases and the J gene end by 4 bases; junction bases not matched to a gene: 12. Germline V CDR1 and CDR2: SGDLS, YYNGEE. The CDR3 spans 17 residues.

The sample holds a few counts of this clonotype. V and J are TRBV7-9 and TRBJ2-5, with a possible D match to TRBD2 (6 bases). The CDR3 covers 13 residues. Trimming pared 7 bases from V and 5 bases from J, leaving 14 bases between. CDR1 is SEHNR and CDR2 is FQNEAQ in the germline V gene (reference sequence). CDR3 nucleotide sequence: TGTGCCAGCATCTCCCCGGCGGGGGAGACCCAGTACTTC. Protein product: CASISPAGETQYF.

Only a few counts were recorded for this clonotype. V and J are TRBV27 and TRBJ2-3, with D hard to call. V lost 2 bases and J 5 bases, leaving 11 bases between the germline ends. Germline CDR1 and CDR2: MNHEY and SMNVEV (reference sequence). The CDR3 consists of 14 residues. CDR3 bases: TGTGCCAGCAGTTTAGGTCCCTGGGGAGATACGCAGTATTTT. Protein: CASSLGPWGDTQYF.

The chain couples TRBV27 to TRBJ1-3, with TRBD1 identical over 8 bases. This CDR3 has 14 amino acids. Germline lookup yields CDR1 MNHEY and CDR2 SMNVEV (reference sequence). V lost 7 bases, J lost 2 bases, and 4 bases stayed unmatched. CDR3 loop: CASTDRAAGNTIYF. As DNA, the CDR3 is TGTGCCAGCACGGACAGGGCGGCTGGAAACACCATATATTTT.

V usage is TRBV12-3 or TRBV12-4 and J usage is TRBJ2-7, with D tentatively TRBD1 (7 bases). This CDR3 comprises 15 residues. Trimming pared 1 base from V and 2 bases from J, leaving 12 bases between. The CDR3 spells CASSLGQGEAYEQYF. For the CDR3, the DNA is TGTGCCAGCAGTTTAGGTCAGGGGGAGGCCTACGAGCAGTACTTC.

The V gene is TRBV5-4, the J gene TRBJ1-1, with D tentatively TRBD1 (6 bases). The germline V and J ends were trimmed by 0 bases and 5 bases, with 8 bases remaining between them. The germline CDR1 and CDR2 sequences are SGHNT and YYREEE (reference sequence). CDR3 length: 13 residues. The CDR3 reads CASSLVQGTEAFF. The DNA for the CDR3 is TGTGCCAGCAGCTTGGTACAGGGAACTGAAGCTTTCTTT.

The gene calls are TRBV6-5 and TRBJ2-2; D is possibly TRBD2 (6 bases). Trimming removed 5 bases from V and 3 bases from J, with 13 bases in between. This CDR3 has 15 residues. From germline, CDR1 is MNHEY and CDR2 SVGAGI. The CDR3 region is CASSGGGSHTGELFF. In DNA form, the CDR3 reads TGTGCCAGCAGTGGTGGGGGGTCGCACACCGGGGAGCTGTTTTTT.

This clonotype was seen only a few times. The V call is TRBV19, the J call TRBJ1-1, with a tentative D call TRBD1 (5 bases). Germline V gene lookup returns CDR1 LNHDA and CDR2 SQIVND (reference sequence). The V and J ends lost 3 bases and 11 bases respectively, with 19 bases between them. This CDR3 has 14 residues. CDR3 sequence reads: CASSMVDTKTRAFF. Here the CDR3 DNA reads TGTGCCAGTAGTATGGTGGACACGAAAACTCGGGCTTTCTTT.

The V and J genes are TRBV27 and TRBJ1-6; 7 nucleotides align to TRBD1. The trim removed 7 bases at V and 3 bases at J, leaving 6 bases unmatched. Germline values: CDR1 MNHEY, CDR2 SMNVEV (reference sequence). The CDR3 is 15 residues long. The CDR3, as DNA: TGTGCCAGCACCACAGGGGTCCGCTATAATTCACCCCTCCACTTT. Protein: CASTTGVRYNSPLHF.

This clonotype was observed a handful of times. The chain combines TRBV4-3 with TRBJ2-5; 8 bases map to TRBD2. The CDR3 sequence is 19 residues long. V shed 1 base, J shed 3 bases, and the junction held 16 bases outside the gene matches. CDR1 is LGHNA and CDR2 is YSLEER in the germline V gene. CDR3 residues: CASSQGLPIMSGGEETQYF. Here the CDR3 DNA reads TGCGCCAGCAGCCAAGGCCTCCCGATTATGAGCGGGGGCGAAGAGACCCAGTACTTC.

The table lists this clonotype with many counts. J is TRBJ1-3 and V is TRBV6-6; D possibly corresponds to TRBD1 (5 bases). This CDR3 is built from 14 residues. CDR1 is MNHNY, CDR2 SVGAGI, per germline (reference sequence). Trimming stripped 5 bases from V and 2 bases from J, with 10 bases between. CDR3 coding DNA: TGTGCCAGCAGTGCGGCAGGGACTGGAAACACCATATATTTT. The encoded protein is CASSAAGTGNTIYF.